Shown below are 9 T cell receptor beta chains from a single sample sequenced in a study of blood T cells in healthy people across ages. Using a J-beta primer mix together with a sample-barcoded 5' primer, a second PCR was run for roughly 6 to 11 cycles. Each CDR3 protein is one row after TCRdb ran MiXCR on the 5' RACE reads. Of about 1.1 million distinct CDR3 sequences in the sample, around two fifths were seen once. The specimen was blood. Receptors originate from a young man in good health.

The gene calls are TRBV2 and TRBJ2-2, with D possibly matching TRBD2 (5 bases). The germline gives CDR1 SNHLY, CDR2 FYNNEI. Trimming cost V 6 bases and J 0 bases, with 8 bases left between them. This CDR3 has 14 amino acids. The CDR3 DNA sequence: TGTGCCAGCAGAGCGGAGTCGAACACCGGGGAGCTGTTTTTT. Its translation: CASRAESNTGELFF.

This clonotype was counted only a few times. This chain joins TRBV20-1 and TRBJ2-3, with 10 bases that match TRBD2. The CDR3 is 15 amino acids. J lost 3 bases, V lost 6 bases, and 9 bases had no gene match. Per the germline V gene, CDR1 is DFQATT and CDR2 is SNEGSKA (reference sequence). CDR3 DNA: TGCAGTGCAAACAAGCGGGGGGGGATGACAGATACGCAGTATTTT. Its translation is CSANKRGGMTDTQYF.

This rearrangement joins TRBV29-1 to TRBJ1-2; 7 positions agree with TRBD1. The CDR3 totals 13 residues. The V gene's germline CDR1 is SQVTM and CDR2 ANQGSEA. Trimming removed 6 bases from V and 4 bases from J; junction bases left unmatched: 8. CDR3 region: CSVSTGLPYGYTF. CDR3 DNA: TGCAGCGTGTCGACAGGGCTACCCTATGGCTACACCTTC.

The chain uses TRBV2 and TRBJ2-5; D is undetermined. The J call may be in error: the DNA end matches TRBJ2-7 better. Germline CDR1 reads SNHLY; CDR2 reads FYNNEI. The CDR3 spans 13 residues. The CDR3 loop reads CASSGRPLIEQYF. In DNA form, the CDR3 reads TGTGCCAGCAGTGGCAGACCGTTAATCGAGCAGTACTTC.

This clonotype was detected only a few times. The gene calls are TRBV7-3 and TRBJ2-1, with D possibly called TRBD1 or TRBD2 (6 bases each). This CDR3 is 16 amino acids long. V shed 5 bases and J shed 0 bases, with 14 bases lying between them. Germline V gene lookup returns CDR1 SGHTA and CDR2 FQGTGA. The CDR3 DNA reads TGTGCCAGCAGCCAAGGGGGGCCCGTCTCCTACAATGAGCAGTTCTTC. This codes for CASSQGGPVSYNEQFF. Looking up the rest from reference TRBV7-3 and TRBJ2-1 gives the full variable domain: GAGVSQTPSNKVTEKGKYVELRCDPISGHTALYWYRQSLGQGPEFLIYFQGTGAADDSGLPNDRFFAVRPEGSVSTLKIQRTERGDSAVYLCASSQGGPVSYNEQFFGPGTRLTVL.

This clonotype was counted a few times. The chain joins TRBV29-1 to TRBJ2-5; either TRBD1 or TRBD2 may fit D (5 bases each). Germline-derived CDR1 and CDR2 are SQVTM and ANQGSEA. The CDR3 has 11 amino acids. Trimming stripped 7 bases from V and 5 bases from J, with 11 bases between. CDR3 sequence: CSAGTSETQYF. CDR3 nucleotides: TGCAGCGCTGGGACGTCCGAGACCCAGTACTTC.

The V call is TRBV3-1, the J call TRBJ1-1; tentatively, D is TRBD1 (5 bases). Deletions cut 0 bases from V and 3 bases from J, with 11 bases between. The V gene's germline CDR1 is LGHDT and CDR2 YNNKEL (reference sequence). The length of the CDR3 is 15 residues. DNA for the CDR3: TGTGCCAGCAGCCAAGACAGGGCCACCGACACTGAAGCTTTCTTT. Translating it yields CASSQDRATDTEAFF.

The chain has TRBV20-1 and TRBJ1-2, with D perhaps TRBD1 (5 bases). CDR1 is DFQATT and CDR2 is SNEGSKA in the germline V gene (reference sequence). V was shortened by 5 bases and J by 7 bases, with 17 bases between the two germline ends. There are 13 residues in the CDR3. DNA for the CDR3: TGCAGTGCTCCCTTCGGGACCCACACTGGCTACACCTTC. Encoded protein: CSAPFGTHTGYTF.

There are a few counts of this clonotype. In DNA form, the CDR3 reads TGCGCCAGCAGCCAAGATTCCGGGCTTTCGGGGGAGACCCAGTACTTC. It is translated as CASSQDSGLSGETQYF. This chain links TRBV4-3 with TRBJ2-5; tentatively, D is TRBD2 (5 bases). Looked up from germline, CDR1 is LGHNA and CDR2 is YSLEER. The CDR3 runs 16 residues. V was shortened by 0 bases and J by 5 bases, with 16 bases between the two germline ends.